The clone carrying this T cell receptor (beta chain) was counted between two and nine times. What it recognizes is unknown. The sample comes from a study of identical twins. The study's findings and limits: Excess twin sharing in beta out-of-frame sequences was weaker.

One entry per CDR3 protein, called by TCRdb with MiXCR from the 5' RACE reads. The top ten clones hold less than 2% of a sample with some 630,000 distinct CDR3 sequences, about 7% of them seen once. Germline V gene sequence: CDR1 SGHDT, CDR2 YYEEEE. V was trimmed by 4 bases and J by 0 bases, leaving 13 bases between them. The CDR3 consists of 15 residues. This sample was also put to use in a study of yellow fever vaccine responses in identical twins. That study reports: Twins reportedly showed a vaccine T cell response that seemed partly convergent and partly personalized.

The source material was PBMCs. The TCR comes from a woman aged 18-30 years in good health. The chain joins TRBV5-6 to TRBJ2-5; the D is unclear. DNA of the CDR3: TGTGCCAGCAGCGCTTCTACAAGGTACCAAGAGACCCAGTACTTC. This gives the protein CASSASTRYQETQYF.